This T cell receptor beta chain was obtained from a study of blood T cells in healthy people across ages. Together with a sample-barcoded 5' primer, a J-beta primer mix was included in a second PCR lasting roughly 6 to 12 cycles. TCRdb reprocessed the 5' RACE reads via MiXCR and lists one record per CDR3 protein. The repertoire includes over 1,200,000 distinct CDR3 sequences, around 59% of them detected once, and 6.5% to 8.5% sits in the top ten. Per the germline V gene, CDR1 is SGHDN and CDR2 is FVKESK. CDR3 length: 15 residues. V lost 1 base and J lost 10; bases outside the gene matches: 10. This clonotype was counted a few times.

The specimen was blood. J is TRBJ2-1 and V is TRBV14, with 7 bases that match TRBD1. This receptor was taken from a young man in good health. For the CDR3, the DNA is TGTGCCAGCAGCCAAGGTTTTCAGGGGGATTACGAGCAGTTCTTC. Amino acids: CASSQGFQGDYEQFF.